The present T cell receptor beta chain was sequenced within a study of a mutant IDH1 vaccine in newly diagnosed glioma. Findings and caveats of the study: Changes in the top peripheral T cell clonotypes seemingly had no bearing on pseudoprogression.

Time point noted: week 47, end of study. A single vaccine dose contained 300 ug of mutant IDH1 20-mer peptide, and topical imiquimod was used with it. As regards this clone: Its antigen is unknown.

The data were produced by immunoSEQ multiplex PCR, yet TCRdb's version contains in-frame clones alone and is incomplete. The sample records approximately 56,000 clones, roughly 61% being singletons. This clonotype originated in a man aged 35 to 55 with glioma. Some clones in this sample may be carry-over from other donors' samples. Sequencing used peripheral blood mononuclear cells (PBMCs), obtained from a glioma patient whose treatment included an IDH1 peptide vaccine.

The CDR3 spells CASSFYQGGSEKLFF. DNA of the CDR3: TGTGCCAGCAGTTTCTACCAGGGAGGTAGTGAAAAACTGTTTTTT. The chain uses TRBV6-5 and TRBJ1-4; TRBD1 is a possible D gene (5 bases). The CDR3 has 15 amino acids. V shed 4 bases and J shed 7 bases, with 16 bases lying between them. Germline-derived CDR1 and CDR2 are MNHEY and SVGAGI.